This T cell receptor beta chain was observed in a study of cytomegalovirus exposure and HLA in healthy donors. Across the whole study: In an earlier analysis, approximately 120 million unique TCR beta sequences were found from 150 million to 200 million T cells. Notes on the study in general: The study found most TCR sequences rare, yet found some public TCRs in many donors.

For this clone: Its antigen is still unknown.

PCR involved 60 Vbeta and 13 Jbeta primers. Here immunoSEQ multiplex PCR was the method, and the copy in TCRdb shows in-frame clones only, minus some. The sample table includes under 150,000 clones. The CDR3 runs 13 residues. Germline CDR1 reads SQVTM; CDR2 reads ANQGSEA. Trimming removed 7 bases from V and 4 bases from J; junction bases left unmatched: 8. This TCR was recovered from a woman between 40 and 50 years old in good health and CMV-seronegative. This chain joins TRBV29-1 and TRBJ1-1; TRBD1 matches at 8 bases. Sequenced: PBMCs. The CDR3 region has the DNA TGCAGCGCTGGACAGGGTGGGGGCACTGAAGCTTTCTTT. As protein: CSAGQGGGTEAFF.